Reported below is one T cell receptor (beta chain). Its antigen specificity is not known. Base qualities are not provided; no much larger clone lies one nucleotide away. The data originate from a study of blood T cell repertoires in COVID-19 (TCRdb year 2020). Regarding the complete study: The collaborator samples originated in the United States, Italy and Spain and spanned the acute and convalescent phases of COVID-19. The prospective study material was composed of cDNA or gDNA derived from T cells, B-cell-depleted T cells, or PBMCs. Deeply sampled blood TCRbeta repertoires from subjects exposed to, actively infected with, or recovered from COVID-19 were included in the dataset. The repertoires were released in a freely available public database meant as a resource for research on the immune response to SARS-CoV-2. The samples were drawn from two sources: the first 160 participants of the ongoing ImmuneRACE study, and fewer than 1,500 subjects contributed by 6 global collaborators. A de-identified subject ID, COVID-19 status, age in years and sex were almost always included in the sample metadata. Where HLA class I and class II types were available, the types were taken from metadata supplied by the sample provider, not from assay-based typing. Paper-wide results and their limitations: Clinical and demographic metadata were provided uncurated, with the amount varying by source and participant.

The immunoSEQ Assay, a bias-controlled multiplex PCR, was used to amplify TCRbeta CDR3 regions from genomic DNA. Regarding the original processing steps: The number of nucleated cells in each sample was estimated by amplification of reference gene primers within the assay. To quantify the absolute abundance of each unique TCRbeta CDR3 rearrangement, sequence reads were collapsed and filtered. For each sample, productive Simpson clonality was calculated by taking the square root of Simpson's diversity index across productive rearrangements. In TCRdb, the immuneACCESS table is reduced to in-frame sequences with V and J assigned. These tables do not hold every clone; where another copy was compared, an unresolved V gene accounts for under half, and the others remain unexplained. That table supplies the V and J calls and clone size; D and trimming were determined from the DNA. This sample comprises about 130,000 clones, about 86% of them detected only once. About 2.9% of the sample is taken by the ten largest.

Collaborating institutions collected whole blood in K2EDTA tubes following their own protocols. Collaborator samples were shipped for TCRbeta analysis as frozen whole blood, isolated PBMCs, or DNA extracted from either sample type. This clonotype originated in an elderly woman with acute or convalescent COVID-19. The sequenced sample consisted of peripheral blood.

The CDR3: CASSTRAGRGTDTQYF. The nucleotide sequence reads as follows: TGTGCCAGTAGTACCAGAGCGGGAAGAGGCACAGATACGCAGTATTTT. The chain joins TRBV19 to TRBJ2-3; 7 central nucleotides agree with TRBD2. Here V drops 4 bases and J drops 1 base, and the junction holds 8 bases not matched to any gene. CDR3 length: 16 amino acids, cysteine to phenylalanine. The retained sequence is limited to the CDR3, 48 bases, with the frame set at the first base. The germline V gene (reference sequence) specifies LNHDA as CDR1 and SQIVND as CDR2. This CDR3, with the reference TRBV19 and TRBJ2-3 proteins standing in past its ends, gives the full variable domain DGGITQSPKYLFRKEGQNVTLSCEQNLNHDAMYWYRQDPGQGLRLIYYSQIVNDFQKGDIAEGYSVSREKKESFPLTVTSAQKNPTAFYLCASSTRAGRGTDTQYFGPGTRLTVL.